The rows below give T cell receptor beta chains drawn from one sample of a study of CD8+CD57+ T cells in acquired aplastic anemia. TCRdb re-derived calls from the reads in MiXCR, one entry per CDR3 protein. Of some 170,000 distinct CDR3 sequences listed, about 48% are singletons. Source material: sorted CD4+, CD8+, or CD8+CD57+ T cells (not recorded which) from PBMCs. The receptors were gathered from a human donor in good health. The CDR3 runs from the conserved cysteine through the conserved F or W. Each record gives: J gene, clone size, V gene, D gene, CDR3 protein, CDR3 DNA. A D gene is named only where the DNA matches it firmly. The size entry is marked missing in some rows and otherwise reads once, few, many or a size class.

j_gene: TRBJ2-7; abundance: -; v_gene: TRBV24-1; d_gene: TRBD1; CDR3aa: CATSDFRDRGDEQYF; CDR3nt: TGTGCCACCAGTGATTTCCGGGACAGGGGGGACGAGCAGTACTTC
j_gene: TRBJ1-5; abundance: -; v_gene: TRBV10-3; d_gene: -; CDR3aa: CAISESVGQSNQPQHF; CDR3nt: TGTGCCATCAGTGAGTCAGTAGGGCAGAGCAATCAGCCCCAGCATTTT
j_gene: TRBJ2-1; abundance: many; v_gene: TRBV20-1; d_gene: -; CDR3aa: CSATRTPPHQFF; CDR3nt: TGCAGTGCTACGAGGACTCCACCGCACCAGTTCTTC
j_gene: TRBJ1-4; abundance: -; v_gene: TRBV11-2; d_gene: -; CDR3aa: CASSLSPRAKDGNEKLFF; CDR3nt: TGTGCCAGCAGCTTATCACCTAGGGCAAAAGATGGTAATGAAAAACTGTTTTTT
j_gene: TRBJ2-7; abundance: -; v_gene: TRBV12-3/TRBV12-4; d_gene: TRBD1; CDR3aa: CASSHRDRDTYEQYF; CDR3nt: TGTGCCAGCAGTCACCGGGACAGGGATACCTACGAGCAGTACTTC
j_gene: TRBJ2-3; abundance: -; v_gene: TRBV25-1; d_gene: TRBD2; CDR3aa: CARHGLAGVGTQYF; CDR3nt: TGTGCTAGACACGGACTAGCGGGAGTTGGTACGCAGTATTTT
j_gene: TRBJ1-6; abundance: -; v_gene: TRBV30; d_gene: -; CDR3aa: CAWSRFRDTSSYNSPLHF; CDR3nt: TGTGCCTGGAGTCGCTTTAGGGACACGAGCTCCTATAATTCACCCCTCCACTTT
j_gene: TRBJ1-2; abundance: -; v_gene: TRBV9; d_gene: -; CDR3aa: CASSPLQEGANYGYTF; CDR3nt: TGTGCCAGCTCACCACTTCAAGAGGGCGCTAACTATGGCTACACCTTC
j_gene: TRBJ2-7; abundance: many; v_gene: TRBV20-1; d_gene: TRBD2; CDR3aa: CSARGLGLGGIYEQYF; CDR3nt: TGCAGTGCTAGGGGGTTAGGACTCGGGGGGATATACGAGCAGTACTTC
j_gene: TRBJ2-7; abundance: -; v_gene: TRBV6-1; d_gene: -; CDR3aa: CASSEYPTGLRDEQYF; CDR3nt: TGTGCCAGCAGTGAATATCCAACAGGCCTTCGCGACGAGCAGTACTTC
j_gene: TRBJ1-2; abundance: few; v_gene: TRBV19; d_gene: TRBD1; CDR3aa: CAGSQPGQGVYGYTF; CDR3nt: TGTGCCGGTAGTCAACCAGGACAGGGGGTCTATGGCTACACCTTC
j_gene: TRBJ1-6; abundance: once; v_gene: TRBV7-9; d_gene: TRBD1; CDR3aa: CASSPSGQWNSPLHF; CDR3nt: TGTGCCAGCAGCCCCTCGGGACAGTGGAATTCACCCCTCCACTTT
j_gene: TRBJ2-2; abundance: many; v_gene: TRBV25-1; d_gene: -; CDR3aa: CASSEIGLTGELFF; CDR3nt: TGTGCCAGCAGTGAAATAGGTCTCACCGGGGAGCTGTTTTTT
j_gene: TRBJ1-2; abundance: many; v_gene: TRBV12-3/TRBV12-4; d_gene: -; CDR3aa: CASSKTPWGKDYGYTF; CDR3nt: TGTGCCAGCAGTAAGACTCCGTGGGGTAAAGACTATGGCTACACCTTC
j_gene: TRBJ2-3; abundance: many; v_gene: TRBV7-3; d_gene: -; CDR3aa: CASSSPGAPKADTQYF; CDR3nt: TGTGCCAGCAGCTCACCAGGGGCCCCTAAGGCAGATACGCAGTATTTT
j_gene: TRBJ2-5; abundance: -; v_gene: TRBV29-1; d_gene: -; CDR3aa: CSVESVRGRETQYF; CDR3nt: TGCAGCGTTGAATCGGTCAGGGGCCGGGAGACCCAGTACTTC
j_gene: TRBJ1-4; abundance: few; v_gene: TRBV4-3; d_gene: -; CDR3aa: CASSQGGNLNEKLFF; CDR3nt: TGCGCCAGCAGCCAAGGGGGTAACCTTAATGAAAAACTGTTTTTT